This entry concerns a single T cell receptor beta chain. Its antigen remains unknown. The sample is drawn from a study of blood T cells in healthy people across ages. General study points: From one million sequenced T cells, diversity estimates were lower bounds. Long-lived donors carried more naive CD4+ cells and greater diversity than aged donors.

A minimum of 5 micrograms of total RNA was extracted per sample. This CDR3 contains 13 residues. Germline V lookup: CDR1 SQVTM, CDR2 ANQGSEA. V lost 4 bases and J lost 4, with 11 bases in between. A sample-barcoded 5' primer and a J-beta primer mix were used in a second PCR of roughly 7 to 12 cycles. Paired-end reads containing CDR3 totaled no fewer than 2.5 million for each sample. TCRdb used MiXCR to reprocess the 5' RACE reads, holding one entry per CDR3 protein. The sample shows around 800,000 distinct CDR3 sequences, 46% of them seen only once. This chain uses TRBV29-1 with TRBJ1-5, with D uncertain. The sequencing sample was made of blood. The origin of this receptor is an elderly man in good health. The CDR3 sequence is CSVGTRGNQPQHF. CDR3 sequence (DNA): TGCAGCGTTGGTACACGGGGTAATCAGCCCCAGCATTTT.